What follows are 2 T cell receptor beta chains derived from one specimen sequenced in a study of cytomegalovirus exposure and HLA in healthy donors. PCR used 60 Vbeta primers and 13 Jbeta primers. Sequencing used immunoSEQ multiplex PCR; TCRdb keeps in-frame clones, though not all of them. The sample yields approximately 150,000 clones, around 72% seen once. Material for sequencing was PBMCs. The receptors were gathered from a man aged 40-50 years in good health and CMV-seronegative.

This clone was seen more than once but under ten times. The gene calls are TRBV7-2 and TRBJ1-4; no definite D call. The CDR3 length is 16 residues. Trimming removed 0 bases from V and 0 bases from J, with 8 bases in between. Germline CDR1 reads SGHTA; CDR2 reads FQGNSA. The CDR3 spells CASSLARVTTNEKLFF. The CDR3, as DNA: TGTGCCAGCAGCTTAGCGCGGGTGACAACTAATGAAAAACTGTTTTTT.

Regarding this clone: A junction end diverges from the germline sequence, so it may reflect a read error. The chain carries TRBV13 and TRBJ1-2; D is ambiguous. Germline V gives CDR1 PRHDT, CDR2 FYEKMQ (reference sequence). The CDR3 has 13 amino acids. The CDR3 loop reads CASSLGAAYGYPF. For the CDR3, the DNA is TGTGCCAGCAGCTTAGGAGCGGCCTATGGCTACCCCTTC. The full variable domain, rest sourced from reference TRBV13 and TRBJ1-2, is AAGVIQSPRHLIKEKRETATLKCYPIPRHDTVYWYQQGPGQDPQFLISFYEKMQSDKGSIPDRFSAQQFSDYHSELNMSSLELGDSALYFCASSLGAAYGYPFGSGTRLTVV.